The rows below give T cell receptor beta chains drawn from one sample of a study of blood T cell repertoires in COVID-19. The data were produced by immunoSEQ multiplex PCR, yet TCRdb's version contains in-frame clones alone and is incomplete. The sample consists of tens of thousands of clones, 80% to 85% of them appearing once. The sample consisted of peripheral blood. Receptors originate from a human donor in a cohort sampled during active COVID-19. Each CDR3 is given with its conserved first and last residue. Only part of the rows carry a size: once, few, many, or a class if the clone is expanded.

V gene	J gene	clone size	CDR3 protein
TRBV18	TRBJ2-5	-	CASSPAGSQETQYF
TRBV9	TRBJ2-3	once	CASSVVGAGTDTQYF
TRBV7-9	TRBJ1-1	-	CASSTPQGEDTEAFF
TRBV7-2	TRBJ2-5	-	CASKRLAGPTFQETQYF
TRBV6-5	TRBJ1-1	-	CASRTWVNTEAFF
TRBV5-1	TRBJ1-3	-	CASSFEGAPGNTIYF
TRBV5-6	TRBJ1-4	-	CASSAGSAEKLFF
TRBV6-2/TRBV6-3	TRBJ2-1	-	CASSPRLAGVNEQFF
TRBV28	TRBJ2-3	-	CASSPGGLTDTQYF
TRBV11-3	TRBJ2-2	once	CASSLNGGRTGELFF
TRBV25-1	TRBJ2-2	-	CASSLRPGGGELFF
TRBV6-5	TRBJ2-1	-	CASVSGGSYNEQFF
TRBV7-8	TRBJ2-5	-	CASSLGGEQTQYF
TRBV7-8	TRBJ2-2	-	CASSFDRAERYTGELFF
TRBV7-2	TRBJ2-5	-	CASSFNSVPGETQYF
TRBV9	TRBJ1-2	-	CASRGQGYGYTF
TRBV6-5	TRBJ1-2	-	CASSINRGEGYTF
TRBV2	TRBJ1-2	-	CASSEGMRDGYTF
TRBV5-6	TRBJ2-7	-	CASSAHGGEQYF
TRBV18	TRBJ1-1	-	CASSQTEGTEAFF
TRBV5-1	TRBJ2-2	-	CASSLTSGNTGELFF
TRBV27	TRBJ2-4	-	CASSLRREGTARIQYF
TRBV2	TRBJ2-1	-	CASITIRRYNEQFF
TRBV29-1	TRBJ2-2	-	CSGGTGANTGELFF
TRBV4-2	TRBJ2-7	-	CASSQRLAGERAYEQYF
TRBV7-9	TRBJ2-1	-	CASSLGPGLVTYNEQFF
TRBV27	TRBJ1-1	-	CASSFWANTEAFF